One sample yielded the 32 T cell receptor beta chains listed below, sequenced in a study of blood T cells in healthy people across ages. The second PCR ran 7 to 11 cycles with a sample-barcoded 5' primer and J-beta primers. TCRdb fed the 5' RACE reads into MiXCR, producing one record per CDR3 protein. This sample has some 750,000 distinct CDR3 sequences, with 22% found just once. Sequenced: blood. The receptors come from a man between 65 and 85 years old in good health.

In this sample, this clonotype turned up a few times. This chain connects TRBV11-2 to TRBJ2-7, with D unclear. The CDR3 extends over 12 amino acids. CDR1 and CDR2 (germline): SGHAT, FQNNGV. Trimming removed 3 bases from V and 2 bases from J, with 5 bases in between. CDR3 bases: TGTGCCAGCAGCTTCAGTCCCTACGAGCAGTACGTC. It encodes CASSFSPYEQYV.

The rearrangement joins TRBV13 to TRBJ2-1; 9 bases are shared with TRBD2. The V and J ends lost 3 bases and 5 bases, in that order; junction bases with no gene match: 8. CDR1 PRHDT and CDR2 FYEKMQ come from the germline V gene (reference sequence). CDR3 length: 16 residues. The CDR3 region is CASSLSLAGYNNEQFF. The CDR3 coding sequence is TGTGCCAGCAGCTTGTCTCTAGCGGGGTATAACAATGAGCAGTTCTTC.

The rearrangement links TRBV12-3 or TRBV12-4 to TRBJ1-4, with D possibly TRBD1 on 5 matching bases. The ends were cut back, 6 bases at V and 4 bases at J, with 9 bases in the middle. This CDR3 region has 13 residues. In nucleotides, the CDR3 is TGTGCCAGCAGGGGACCCCTTAATGAAAAACTGTTTTTT. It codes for CASRGPLNEKLFF.

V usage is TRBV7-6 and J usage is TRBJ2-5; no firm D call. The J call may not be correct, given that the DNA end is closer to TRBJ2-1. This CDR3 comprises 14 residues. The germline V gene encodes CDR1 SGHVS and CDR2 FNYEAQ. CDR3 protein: CASSLDRPSPEQFF. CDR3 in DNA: TGTGCCAGCAGCTTAGATAGGCCTTCCCCGGAGCAGTTCTTC.

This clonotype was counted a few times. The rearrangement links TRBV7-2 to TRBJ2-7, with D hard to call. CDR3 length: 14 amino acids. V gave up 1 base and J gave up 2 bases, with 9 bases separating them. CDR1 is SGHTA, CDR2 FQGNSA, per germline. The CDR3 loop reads CASSLDGRAYEQYV. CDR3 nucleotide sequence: TGTGCCAGCAGCTTAGATGGCAGAGCCTACGAGCAGTACGTC.

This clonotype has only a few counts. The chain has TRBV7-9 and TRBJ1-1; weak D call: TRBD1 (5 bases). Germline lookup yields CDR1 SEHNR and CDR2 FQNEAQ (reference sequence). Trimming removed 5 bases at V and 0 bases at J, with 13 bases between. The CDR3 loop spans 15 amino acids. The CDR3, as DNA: TGTGCCAGCAGCCCACGGGACGGGATGAACACTGAAGCTTTCTTT. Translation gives CASSPRDGMNTEAFF.

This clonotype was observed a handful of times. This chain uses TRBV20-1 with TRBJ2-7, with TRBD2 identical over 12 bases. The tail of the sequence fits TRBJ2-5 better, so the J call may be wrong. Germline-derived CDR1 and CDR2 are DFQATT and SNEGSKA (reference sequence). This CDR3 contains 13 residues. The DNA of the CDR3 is TGCAGTGCTCTGACTAGCGGGGGAGAGACCCAGTACTTC. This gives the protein CSALTSGGETQYF.

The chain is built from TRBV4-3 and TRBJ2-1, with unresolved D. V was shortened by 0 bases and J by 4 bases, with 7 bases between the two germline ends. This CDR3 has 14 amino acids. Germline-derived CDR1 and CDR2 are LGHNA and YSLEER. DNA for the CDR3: TGCGCCAGCAGCCAAGATTACGCTTACAATGAGCAGTTCTTC. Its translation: CASSQDYAYNEQFF.

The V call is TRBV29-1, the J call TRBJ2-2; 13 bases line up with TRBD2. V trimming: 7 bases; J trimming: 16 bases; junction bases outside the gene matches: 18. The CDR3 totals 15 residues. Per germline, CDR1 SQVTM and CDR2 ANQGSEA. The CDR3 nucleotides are TGCAGCGGACTAGCGGGGGGAACGAACACCGGGGAGTCGTTTTTT. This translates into CSGLAGGTNTGESFF.

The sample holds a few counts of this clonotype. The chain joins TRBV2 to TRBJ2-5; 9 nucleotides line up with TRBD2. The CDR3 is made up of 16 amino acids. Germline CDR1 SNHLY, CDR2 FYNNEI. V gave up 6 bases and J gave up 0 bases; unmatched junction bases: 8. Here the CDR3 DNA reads TGTGCCAGCAGACACCTAGCGGGGACAAACCAAGAGACCCAGTACTTC. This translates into CASRHLAGTNQETQYF.

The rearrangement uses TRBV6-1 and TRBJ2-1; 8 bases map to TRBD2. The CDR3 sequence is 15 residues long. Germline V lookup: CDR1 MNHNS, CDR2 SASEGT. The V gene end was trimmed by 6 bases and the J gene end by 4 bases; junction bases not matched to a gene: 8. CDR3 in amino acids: CASSYGGASYNEQFF. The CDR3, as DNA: TGTGCCAGCAGCTACGGGGGGGCGTCTTACAATGAGCAGTTCTTC.

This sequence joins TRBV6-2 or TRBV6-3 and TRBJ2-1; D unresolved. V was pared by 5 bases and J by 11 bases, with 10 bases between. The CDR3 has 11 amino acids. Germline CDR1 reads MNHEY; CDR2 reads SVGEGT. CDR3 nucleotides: TGTGCCAGCAGTGGTGGACCCAAGCAGTTCTTC. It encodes CASSGGPKQFF.

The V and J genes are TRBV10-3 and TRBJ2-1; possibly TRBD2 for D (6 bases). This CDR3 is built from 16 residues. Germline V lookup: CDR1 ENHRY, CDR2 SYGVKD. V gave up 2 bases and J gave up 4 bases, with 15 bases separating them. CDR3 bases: TGTGCCATCAGTGAGGAGTTGGGGGGATATTACAATGAGCAGTTCTTC. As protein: CAISEELGGYYNEQFF.

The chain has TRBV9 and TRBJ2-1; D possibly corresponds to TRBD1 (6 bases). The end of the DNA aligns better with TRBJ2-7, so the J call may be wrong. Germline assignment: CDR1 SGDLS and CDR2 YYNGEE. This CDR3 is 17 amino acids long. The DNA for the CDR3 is TGTGCCAGCAGCGCGGATACGGGACATGAGAGATCCTACGAGCAGTACGTC. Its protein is CASSADTGHERSYEQYV.

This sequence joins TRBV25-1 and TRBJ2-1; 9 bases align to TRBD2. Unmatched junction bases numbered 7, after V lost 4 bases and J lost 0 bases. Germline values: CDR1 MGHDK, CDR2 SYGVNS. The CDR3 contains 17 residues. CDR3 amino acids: CASSVLAGRASYNEQFF. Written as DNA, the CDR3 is TGTGCCAGCAGTGTGCTAGCGGGGAGAGCCTCCTACAATGAGCAGTTCTTC.

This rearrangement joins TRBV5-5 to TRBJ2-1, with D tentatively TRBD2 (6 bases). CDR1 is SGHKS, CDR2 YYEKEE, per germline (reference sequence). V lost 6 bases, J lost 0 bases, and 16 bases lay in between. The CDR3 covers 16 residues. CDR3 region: CASNERGDSSYNEQFF. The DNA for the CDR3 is TGTGCCAGCAACGAACGCGGGGATAGCTCCTACAATGAGCAGTTCTTC.

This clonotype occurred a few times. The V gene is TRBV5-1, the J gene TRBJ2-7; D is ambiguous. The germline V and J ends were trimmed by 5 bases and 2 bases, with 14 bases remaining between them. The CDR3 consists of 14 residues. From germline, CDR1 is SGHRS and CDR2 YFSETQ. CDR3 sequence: CASRRDTDTYEQYF. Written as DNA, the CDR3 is TGCGCCAGCAGACGAGACACGGATACCTACGAGCAGTACTTC. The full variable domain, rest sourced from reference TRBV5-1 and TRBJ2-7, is KAGVTQTPRYLIKTRGQQVTLSCSPISGHRSVSWYQQTPGQGLQFLFEYFSETQRNKGNFPGRFSGRQFSNSRSEMNVSTLELGDSALYLCASRRDTDTYEQYFGPGTRLTVT.

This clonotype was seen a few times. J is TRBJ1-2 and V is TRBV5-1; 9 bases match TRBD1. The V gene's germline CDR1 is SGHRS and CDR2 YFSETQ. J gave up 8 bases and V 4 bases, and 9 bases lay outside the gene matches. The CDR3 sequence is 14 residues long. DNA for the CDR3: TGCGCCAGCAGCCCTGACCGGGACAGGGCCGGCTACACCTTC. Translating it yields CASSPDRDRAGYTF.

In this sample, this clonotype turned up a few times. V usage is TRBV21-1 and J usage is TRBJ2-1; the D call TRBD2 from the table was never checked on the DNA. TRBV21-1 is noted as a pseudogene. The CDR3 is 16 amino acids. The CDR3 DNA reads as TGTGCCAACACTAAGGGAGGGAGTTACTCCTACAATGAGCAGTTCTTC. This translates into CANTKGGSYSYNEQFF.

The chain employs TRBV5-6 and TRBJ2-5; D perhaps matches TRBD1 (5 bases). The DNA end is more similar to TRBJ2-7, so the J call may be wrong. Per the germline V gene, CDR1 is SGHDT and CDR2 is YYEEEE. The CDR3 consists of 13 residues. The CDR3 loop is CASSLPQGYEQYF. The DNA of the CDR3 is TGTGCCAGCAGCCTTCCCCAGGGTTACGAGCAGTACTTC.

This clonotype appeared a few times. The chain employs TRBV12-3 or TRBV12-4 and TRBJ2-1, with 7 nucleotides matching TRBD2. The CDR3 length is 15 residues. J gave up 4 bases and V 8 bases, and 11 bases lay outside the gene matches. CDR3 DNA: TGTGCCAGCTCGATTGGGGGGGTGGGATACAATGAGCAGTTCTTC. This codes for CASSIGGVGYNEQFF.

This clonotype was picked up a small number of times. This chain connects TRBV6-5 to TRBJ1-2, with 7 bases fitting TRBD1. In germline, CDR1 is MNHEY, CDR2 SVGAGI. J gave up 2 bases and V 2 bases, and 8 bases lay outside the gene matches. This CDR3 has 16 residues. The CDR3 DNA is TGTGCCAGCAGTTACGATTGGGGACAGAGCAACTATGGCTACACCTTC. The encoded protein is CASSYDWGQSNYGYTF.

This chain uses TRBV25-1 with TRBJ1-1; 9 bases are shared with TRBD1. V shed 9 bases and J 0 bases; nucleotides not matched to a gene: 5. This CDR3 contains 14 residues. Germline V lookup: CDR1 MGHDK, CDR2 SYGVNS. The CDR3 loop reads CARGTGPMNTEAFF. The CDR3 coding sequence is TGTGCCAGAGGGACAGGGCCCATGAACACTGAAGCTTTCTTT.

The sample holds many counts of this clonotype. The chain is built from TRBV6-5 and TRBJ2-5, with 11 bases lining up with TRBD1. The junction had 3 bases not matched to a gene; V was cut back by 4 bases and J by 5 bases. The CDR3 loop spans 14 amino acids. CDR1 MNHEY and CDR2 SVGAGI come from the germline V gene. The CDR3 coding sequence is TGTGCCAGCAGTTGGGGACAGGGGGAGGAGACCCAGTACTTC. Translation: CASSWGQGEETQYF.

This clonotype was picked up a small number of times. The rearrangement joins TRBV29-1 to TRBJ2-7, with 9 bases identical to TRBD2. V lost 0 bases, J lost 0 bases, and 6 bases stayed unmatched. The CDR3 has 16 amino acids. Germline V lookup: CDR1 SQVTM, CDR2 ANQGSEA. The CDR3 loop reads CSVEDPVAGASYEQYV. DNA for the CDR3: TGCAGCGTTGAAGATCCAGTAGCGGGAGCCTCCTACGAGCAGTACGTC.

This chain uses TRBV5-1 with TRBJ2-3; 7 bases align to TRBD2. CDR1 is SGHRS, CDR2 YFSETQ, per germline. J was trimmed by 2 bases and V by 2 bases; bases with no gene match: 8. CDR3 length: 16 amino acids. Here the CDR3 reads CASSLRLADYTDTQYF. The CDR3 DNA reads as TGCGCCAGCAGCTTACGGCTAGCGGACTACACAGATACGCAGTATTTT.

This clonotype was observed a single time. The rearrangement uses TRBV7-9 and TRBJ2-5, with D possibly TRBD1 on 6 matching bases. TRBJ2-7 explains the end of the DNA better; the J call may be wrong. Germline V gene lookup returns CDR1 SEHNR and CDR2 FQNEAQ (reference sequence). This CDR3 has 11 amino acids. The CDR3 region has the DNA TGTGCACACTCTACAGGGACCGAGCAGTACTTC. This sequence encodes CAHSTGTEQYF.

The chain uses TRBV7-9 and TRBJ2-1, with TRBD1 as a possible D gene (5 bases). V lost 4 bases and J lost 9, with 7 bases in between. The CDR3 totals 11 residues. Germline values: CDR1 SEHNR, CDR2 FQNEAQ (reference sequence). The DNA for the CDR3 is TGTGCCAGCAGCTACGACAGTGAGCAGTTCTTC. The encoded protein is CASSYDSEQFF. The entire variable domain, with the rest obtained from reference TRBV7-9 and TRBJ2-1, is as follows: DTGVSQNPRHKITKRGQNVTFRCDPISEHNRLYWYRQTLGQGPEFLTYFQNEAQLEKSRLLSDRFSAERPKGSFSTLEIQRTEQGDSAMYLCASSYDSEQFFGPGTRLTVL.

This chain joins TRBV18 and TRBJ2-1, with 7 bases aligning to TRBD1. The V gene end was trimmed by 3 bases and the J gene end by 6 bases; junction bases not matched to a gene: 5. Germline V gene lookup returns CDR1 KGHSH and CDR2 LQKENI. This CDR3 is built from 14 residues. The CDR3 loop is CASSPYTGANEQFF. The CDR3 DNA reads TGTGCCAGCTCACCGTATACAGGGGCCAATGAGCAGTTCTTC.

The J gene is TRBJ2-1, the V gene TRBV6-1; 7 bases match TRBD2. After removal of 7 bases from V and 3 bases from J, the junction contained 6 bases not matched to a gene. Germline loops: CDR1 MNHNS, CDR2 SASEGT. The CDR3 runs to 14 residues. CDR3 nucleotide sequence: TGTGCCAGCACCCTGGAGCGGGACTACAATGAGCAGTTCTTC. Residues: CASTLERDYNEQFF.

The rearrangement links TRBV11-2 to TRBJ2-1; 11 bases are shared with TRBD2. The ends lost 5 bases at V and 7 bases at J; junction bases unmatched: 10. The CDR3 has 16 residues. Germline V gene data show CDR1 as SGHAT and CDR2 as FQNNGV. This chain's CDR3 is CASSPGKLAGVNEQFF. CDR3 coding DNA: TGTGCCAGCAGCCCCGGGAAACTAGCGGGAGTAAATGAGCAGTTCTTC.

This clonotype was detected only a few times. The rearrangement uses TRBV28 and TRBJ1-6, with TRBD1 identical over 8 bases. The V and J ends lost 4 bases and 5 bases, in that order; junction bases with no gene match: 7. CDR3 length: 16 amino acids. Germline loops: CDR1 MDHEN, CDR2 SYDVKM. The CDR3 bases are TGTGCCAGCAGTTCGCCAGGGGGCTTTGATAATTCACCCCTCCACTTT. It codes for CASSSPGGFDNSPLHF.